The present entry profiles one T cell receptor beta chain with its context. Its antigen is undetermined. The assay was immunoSEQ multiplex PCR, and TCRdb's table has in-frame clones only and misses some. The sample carries 140,000 to 150,000 clones, 88% recorded once. This record belongs to a study of radiation and T cells in renal cell carcinoma. About the research overall: Nephrectomy followed 15 Gy stereotactic body radiation by 4 weeks. General study points: Top tumor clonotypes rose in blood 2 weeks post-radiation, then contracted.

CDR3 length: 14 residues. Trimming removed 1 base from V and 5 bases from J, with 11 bases in between. Germline CDR1 is MNHEY and CDR2 is SMNVEV (reference sequence). The time point was: baseline pretreatment blood. Treatment of the sample: 15 Gy SBRT to primary tumor, nephrectomy 4 weeks later. After SBRT, blood was collected at 2 and 4 weeks, plus baseline. This TCR came from a woman in her seventies with renal cell carcinoma. The source material was blood, sampled from a patient whose treatment included radiotherapy and nephrectomy. The chain carries TRBV27 and TRBJ1-1; D gene unclear. CDR3: CASSLFPGRTEAFF. The CDR3, as DNA: TGTGCCAGCAGTTTATTTCCGGGTAGGACTGAAGCTTTCTTT.